This TCR beta chain was sequenced for a study of CD8 T cells in ankylosing spondylitis. Study-level points and caveats: There was reportedly significant enrichment of clones that were disease-linked in matched ankylosing spondylitis synovial fluid. A TCR beta motif of eight or nine highly homologous variants seemed to mark ankylosing spondylitis blood. Peripheral blood samples showed relatively rare disease-linked clones, and these clones were CD8+.

Deletions cut 6 bases from V and 1 base from J, with 19 bases between. The CDR3 covers 16 residues. Germline lookup yields CDR1 SGHDN and CDR2 FVKESK. This clonotype occurred a few times. Its target is not known. In making TCR beta libraries, quantitative 5'-RACE with molecular barcodes was used. MiXCR was run by TCRdb on the 5' RACE reads, yielding one entry per CDR3 protein. The sample includes about 220,000 distinct CDR3 sequences, roughly 25% seen only once; the top ten take 6.6%. Material for sequencing was blood, either unsorted or a sorted T cell fraction (not recorded which). This chain links TRBV14 with TRBJ2-7, with D perhaps matching TRBD1 or TRBD2 (5 bases each). The sequence derives from a male donor with ankylosing spondylitis or in good health (not recorded which). The CDR3 DNA reads as TGTGCCAGCAGTTCTCTCGGGGCAACGGGATCCTACGAGCAGTACTTC. Translation: CASSSLGATGSYEQYF.